This is a list of T cell receptor beta chains from one sample in a study of shared T cell receptors in the human thymus. Assay used: immunoSEQ multiplex PCR; TCRdb lists only in-frame clones, some missing. The sample contains about 660,000 clones, approximately 87% of which appear only once. These data also featured in a second study, about human thymus T cells.

The source material was thymocytes. The receptors derive from a boy under two years old with a congenital heart defect. Each CDR3 is given with its conserved first and last residue. The D gene is left open where the match is weak. Not all rows give a size; the values are once, few, many and, for expanded clones, a class.

clone_size: NA; d_call: TRBD1; v_call: TRBV28; j_call: TRBJ2-7; cdr3_aa: CASSHPGTGYEQYF; cdr3_nt: TGTGCCAGCAGCCATCCCGGGACAGGCTACGAGCAGTACTTC
clone_size: few; d_call: TRBD2; v_call: TRBV19; j_call: TRBJ2-1; cdr3_aa: CASSIGEGLAETNYNEQFF; cdr3_nt: TGTGCCAGTAGTATAGGCGAGGGACTAGCGGAGACCAACTACAATGAGCAGTTCTTC
clone_size: NA; d_call: NA; v_call: TRBV7-2; j_call: TRBJ2-7; cdr3_aa: CASSSPRGWGSYEQYF; cdr3_nt: TGTGCCAGCAGCTCCCCCAGAGGGTGGGGTTCCTACGAGCAGTACTTC
clone_size: NA; d_call: TRBD2; v_call: TRBV11-3; j_call: TRBJ2-7; cdr3_aa: CASRASGRNYEQYF; cdr3_nt: TGTGCCAGCAGGGCTAGCGGGAGAAACTACGAGCAGTACTTC
clone_size: NA; d_call: TRBD2; v_call: TRBV6-5; j_call: TRBJ2-7; cdr3_aa: CASSYEREWIYEQYF; cdr3_nt: TGTGCCAGCAGTTACGAGCGGGAGTGGATCTACGAGCAGTACTTC
clone_size: few; d_call: TRBD1; v_call: TRBV15; j_call: TRBJ2-4; cdr3_aa: CATSSPLRRGSKNIQYF; cdr3_nt: TGTGCCACCAGCAGCCCCCTGCGCAGGGGGTCCAAAAACATTCAGTACTTC
clone_size: NA; d_call: NA; v_call: TRBV9; j_call: TRBJ1-2; cdr3_aa: CASSLRGLSSYGYTF; cdr3_nt: TGTGCCAGCAGCCTGAGAGGGTTGTCCTCCTATGGCTACACCTTC
clone_size: NA; d_call: TRBD1; v_call: TRBV19; j_call: TRBJ2-5; cdr3_aa: CASSIDLPRGRRETQYF; cdr3_nt: TGTGCCAGTAGTATAGATCTCCCAAGGGGGCGTCGAGAGACCCAGTACTTC
clone_size: NA; d_call: TRBD2; v_call: TRBV15; j_call: TRBJ2-3; cdr3_aa: CATSRNLLGSGRAWGDTQYF; cdr3_nt: TGTGCCACCAGCAGAAACCTGTTGGGTAGCGGGAGGGCCTGGGGAGATACGCAGTATTTT
clone_size: NA; d_call: NA; v_call: TRBV19; j_call: TRBJ1-5; cdr3_aa: CASSRRPRWGHQPQHF; cdr3_nt: TGTGCCAGTAGTCGGAGACCTAGGTGGGGGCATCAGCCCCAGCATTTT
clone_size: NA; d_call: NA; v_call: TRBV6-1; j_call: TRBJ1-5; cdr3_aa: CASTVRERQPQHF; cdr3_nt: TGTGCCAGCACCGTCAGGGAAAGGCAGCCCCAGCATTTT
clone_size: NA; d_call: NA; v_call: TRBV18; j_call: TRBJ2-1; cdr3_aa: CASSPCSGGPYNEQFF; cdr3_nt: TGTGCCAGCTCACCATGTTCTGGAGGGCCCTACAATGAGCAGTTCTTC
clone_size: few; d_call: NA; v_call: TRBV21-1; j_call: TRBJ1-4; cdr3_aa: CASSNPRGINEKLFF; cdr3_nt: TGTGCCAGCAGCAATCCTCGGGGGATTAATGAAAAACTGTTTTTT
clone_size: NA; d_call: NA; v_call: TRBV27; j_call: TRBJ1-4; cdr3_aa: CASSLSGGRSGYEKLFF; cdr3_nt: TGTGCCAGCAGTTTATCCGGGGGGAGGTCCGGATATGAAAAACTGTTTTTT
clone_size: NA; d_call: NA; v_call: TRBV14; j_call: TRBJ1-2; cdr3_aa: CASSHKIRGHFNYGYTF; cdr3_nt: TGTGCCAGCAGCCATAAGATCAGAGGACATTTTAACTATGGCTACACCTTC
clone_size: once; d_call: TRBD2; v_call: TRBV4-2; j_call: TRBJ2-3; cdr3_aa: CASSQDSGTTMDTQYF; cdr3_nt: TGTGCCAGCAGCCAAGATTCCGGGACTACCATGGATACGCAGTATTTT
clone_size: few; d_call: NA; v_call: TRBV6-1; j_call: TRBJ1-1; cdr3_aa: CASSSREKGHTEAFF; cdr3_nt: TGTGCCAGCAGTTCCAGGGAAAAGGGTCACACTGAAGCTTTCTTT
clone_size: NA; d_call: NA; v_call: TRBV7-2; j_call: TRBJ2-7; cdr3_aa: CASSLAVRRTETWEQYF; cdr3_nt: TGTGCCAGCAGCTTAGCGGTCCGAAGGACAGAGACCTGGGAGCAGTACTTC
clone_size: NA; d_call: TRBD2; v_call: TRBV7-2; j_call: TRBJ2-7; cdr3_aa: CASSLGTSGTYEQYF; cdr3_nt: TGTGCCAGCAGCCTCGGGACTAGCGGGACTTACGAGCAGTACTTC
clone_size: NA; d_call: NA; v_call: TRBV6-5; j_call: TRBJ2-1; cdr3_aa: CASTRGDNNEQFF; cdr3_nt: TGTGCCAGCACCCGGGGGGACAACAATGAGCAGTTCTTC
clone_size: NA; d_call: NA; v_call: TRBV12-5; j_call: TRBJ1-5; cdr3_aa: CASGLVSHRGEMKPQHF; cdr3_nt: TGTGCTAGTGGTTTGGTCTCGCATCGGGGGGAGATGAAACCCCAGCATTTT
clone_size: once; d_call: NA; v_call: TRBV5-6; j_call: TRBJ2-7; cdr3_aa: CASSLIGQGFPYEQYF; cdr3_nt: TGTGCCAGCAGCTTAATCGGGCAGGGATTCCCCTACGAGCAGTACTTC
clone_size: NA; d_call: TRBD2; v_call: TRBV7-9; j_call: TRBJ2-5; cdr3_aa: CASSLDTLAGGPETQYF; cdr3_nt: TGTGCCAGCAGCTTAGACACGCTAGCGGGAGGGCCTGAGACCCAGTACTTC
clone_size: NA; d_call: NA; v_call: TRBV13; j_call: TRBJ2-7; cdr3_aa: CASTQTAPHEQYF; cdr3_nt: TGTGCCAGCACCCAGACAGCCCCCCACGAGCAGTACTTC
clone_size: NA; d_call: TRBD1; v_call: TRBV10-1; j_call: TRBJ1-1; cdr3_aa: CASSSDRMNTEAFF; cdr3_nt: TGCGCCAGCAGTTCGGACAGGATGAACACTGAAGCTTTCTTT
clone_size: once; d_call: TRBD2; v_call: TRBV10-3; j_call: TRBJ2-3; cdr3_aa: CAIRVWTSGSSTDTQYF; cdr3_nt: TGTGCCATCAGGGTCTGGACTAGCGGCTCTAGCACAGATACGCAGTATTTT
clone_size: NA; d_call: NA; v_call: TRBV5-4; j_call: TRBJ2-2; cdr3_aa: CASSPPRQGSNTGELFF; cdr3_nt: TGTGCCAGCAGCCCCCCTAGGCAGGGCTCGAACACCGGGGAGCTGTTTTTT
clone_size: NA; d_call: NA; v_call: TRBV5-6; j_call: TRBJ2-7; cdr3_aa: CASSPLGGEQYF; cdr3_nt: TGTGCCAGCAGCCCCCTAGGGGGCGAGCAGTACTTC
clone_size: NA; d_call: NA; v_call: TRBV5-1; j_call: TRBJ2-1; cdr3_aa: CASSLAGLFDEQFF; cdr3_nt: TGCGCCAGCAGCTTGGCGGGACTCTTCGATGAGCAGTTCTTC
clone_size: few; d_call: NA; v_call: TRBV2; j_call: TRBJ1-1; cdr3_aa: CASSEALGLRGNTEAFF; cdr3_nt: TGTGCCAGCAGTGAAGCGCTGGGTCTCCGGGGGAACACTGAAGCTTTCTTT
clone_size: NA; d_call: NA; v_call: TRBV29-1; j_call: TRBJ2-3; cdr3_aa: CSVRAAPGTDTQYF; cdr3_nt: TGCAGCGTTAGAGCGGCCCCTGGCACAGATACGCAGTATTTT
clone_size: NA; d_call: TRBD2; v_call: TRBV11-2; j_call: TRBJ2-7; cdr3_aa: CASSTMTSGSRYEQYF; cdr3_nt: TGTGCCAGCAGCACAATGACTAGCGGGAGTCGCTACGAGCAGTACTTC
clone_size: once; d_call: TRBD2; v_call: TRBV28; j_call: TRBJ2-1; cdr3_aa: CASSFLPSGGSLSYNEQFF; cdr3_nt: TGTGCCAGCAGTTTCCTCCCTAGCGGGGGTTCTCTCTCCTACAATGAGCAGTTCTTC
clone_size: NA; d_call: NA; v_call: TRBV5-4; j_call: TRBJ2-7; cdr3_aa: CASSLGAGWNSSYEQYF; cdr3_nt: TGTGCCAGCAGCTTGGGGGCGGGATGGAACTCCTCCTACGAGCAGTACTTC
clone_size: NA; d_call: NA; v_call: TRBV28; j_call: TRBJ2-2; cdr3_aa: CASSAGWGTGELFF; cdr3_nt: TGTGCCAGCTCGGCAGGGTGGGGCACCGGGGAGCTGTTTTTT
clone_size: NA; d_call: TRBD2; v_call: TRBV5-6; j_call: TRBJ2-1; cdr3_aa: CASRLAGPYNEQFF; cdr3_nt: TGTGCCAGCCGACTAGCGGGGCCTTACAATGAGCAGTTCTTC
clone_size: NA; d_call: TRBD2; v_call: TRBV7-2; j_call: TRBJ2-5; cdr3_aa: CASSLVLAGREETQYF; cdr3_nt: TGTGCCAGCAGCTTAGTCCTAGCGGGAAGGGAAGAGACCCAGTACTTC
clone_size: few; d_call: NA; v_call: TRBV5-4; j_call: TRBJ1-3; cdr3_aa: CASSLRNTIYF; cdr3_nt: TGTGCCAGCAGCTTGCGGAACACCATATATTTT
clone_size: NA; d_call: NA; v_call: TRBV7-2; j_call: TRBJ2-7; cdr3_aa: CASSARVAPPYEQYF; cdr3_nt: TGTGCCAGCAGCGCCCGAGTCGCCCCGCCCTACGAGCAGTACTTC